The present T cell receptor beta chain was sequenced within a study of blood T cell repertoires in COVID-19 (dated by TCRdb to 2019 to 2021). In terms of the full investigation: Samples covering the acute and convalescent phases of COVID-19 were provided by collaborators in the United States, Italy and Spain. Deeply sampled blood TCRbeta repertoires from subjects exposed to, actively infected with, or recovered from COVID-19 were included in the dataset. Samples were obtained from the ongoing ImmuneRACE study (first 160 participants) and from 1,000 to 1,500 subjects provided by 6 global collaborators. The repertoires were made available in a free public database intended to serve as a resource for research on the immune response to SARS-CoV-2. Sample metadata almost always included a de-identified subject ID, COVID-19 status, age in years and sex. Where HLA class I and class II types were available, the types were taken from metadata supplied by the sample provider, not from assay-based typing. The prospective study material was composed of cDNA or gDNA derived from T cells, B-cell-depleted T cells, or PBMCs. What the study reported, not specific to this receptor: The quantity of clinical and demographic metadata differed by source and by participant and was supplied without curation.

The CDR3 holds 13 amino acids from the cysteine to the valine. Of the read, only the CDR3 DNA is kept; its 39 bases are in frame from base 1. Relative to germline, V is missing 4 bases and J is missing 4 bases, with 3 bases of the junction outside any gene match. Sequences SGHDT (CDR1) and YYEEEE (CDR2) are obtained from the germline V gene. Whole blood was collected in K2EDTA tubes by collaborating institutions according to the institutions' own protocols. For TCRbeta analysis, collaborators shipped samples in one of three forms: frozen whole blood, isolated PBMCs, or DNA extracted from either of those sample types. The immunoSEQ Assay, a bias-controlled multiplex PCR, was used to amplify TCRbeta CDR3 regions from genomic DNA. The study's own analysis went as follows. Nucleated cell counts per sample were estimated from amplification of reference gene primers within the assay. To quantify the absolute abundance of each unique TCRbeta CDR3 rearrangement, sequence reads were collapsed and filtered. For each sample, productive Simpson clonality was calculated as the square root of Simpson's diversity index across productive rearrangements. TCRdb took this table from immuneACCESS and kept in-frame rearrangements with V and J called. Such tables lack part of the clones; where checked against another copy, unresolved V genes explain under half of the gap, and the rest is unexplained. The V and J calls and clone size are taken from that table; D and trimming were inferred from the DNA. In this sample the table shows about 130,000 clones, 85% to 90% of which occur a single time. The biggest ten clones account for around 4.1% of the sample.

On this clone: Its antigen remains undetermined. Base quality data are lacking; no much larger clone is found one base away.

What was sequenced was peripheral blood. The sequence was collected from a human donor in a cohort sampled during active COVID-19. The sequence is built from TRBV5-6 and TRBJ2-7; 9 junctional bases match TRBD1. DNA sequence: TGTGCCAGCAGCCCGGACAGGGGATACGAGCAGTACGTC. The encoded protein is CASSPDRGYEQYV.